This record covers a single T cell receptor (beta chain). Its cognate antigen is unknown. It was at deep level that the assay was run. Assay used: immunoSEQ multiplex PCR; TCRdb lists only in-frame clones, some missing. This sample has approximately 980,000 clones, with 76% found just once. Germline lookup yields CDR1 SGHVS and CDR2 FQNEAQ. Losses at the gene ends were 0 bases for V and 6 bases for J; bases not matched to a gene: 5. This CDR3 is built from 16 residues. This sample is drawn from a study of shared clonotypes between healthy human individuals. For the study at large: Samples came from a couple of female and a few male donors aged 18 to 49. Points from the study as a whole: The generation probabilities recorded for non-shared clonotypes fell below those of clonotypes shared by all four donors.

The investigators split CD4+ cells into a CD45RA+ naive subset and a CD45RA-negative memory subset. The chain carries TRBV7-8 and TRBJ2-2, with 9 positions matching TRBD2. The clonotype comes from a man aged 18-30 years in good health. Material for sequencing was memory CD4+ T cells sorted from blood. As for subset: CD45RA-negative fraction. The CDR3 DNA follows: TGTGCCAGCAGCTTAGCGGGGCTAGCGGGGCCCGGGGAGCTGTTTTTT. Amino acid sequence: CASSLAGLAGPGELFF.